This is a list of T cell receptor beta chains from one sample in a study of OX40 agonist ivuxolimab in advanced cancers. The protocol was immunoSEQ multiplex PCR, while the TCRdb copy is restricted to in-frame clones and leaves out a portion. The sample consists of roughly 60,000 clones, roughly four fifths of them appearing once. The sample here was CD4+ or CD8+ T cells sorted from blood, taken in a trial of the OX40 agonist ivuxolimab. All receptors derive from an adult with an advanced solid tumor such as melanoma, head and neck, liver or kidney cancer. Both conserved end residues are part of each CDR3. Some rows mark clone size as missing; the rest say once, few, many or name a class of expanded clone.

clone_size	v_call	j_call	cdr3_aa
-	TRBV27	TRBJ2-6	CASSLRTGGANVLTF
-	TRBV7-2	TRBJ2-5	CASSLAGRRKETQYF
-	TRBV5-8	TRBJ2-3	CASSLRSRNHYTDTQYF
-	TRBV7-9	TRBJ1-1	CASSLRQFEAFF
-	TRBV2	TRBJ1-4	CASRTDLGPNEKLFF
-	TRBV29-1	TRBJ2-3	CSVEGRAGGRTDTQYF
-	TRBV7-3	TRBJ2-5	CASSPGSGETQYF
few	TRBV18	TRBJ2-7	CASSPLTAGAYEQYF
-	TRBV10-3	TRBJ2-5	CAHGRGEETQYF
-	TRBV11-2	TRBJ2-7	CASSLDWGLEQYF
-	TRBV18	TRBJ2-5	CASSPPGGGMETQYF